A single T cell receptor beta chain is shown here with its context. Method: immunoSEQ multiplex PCR; TCRdb's copy keeps in-frame clones and lacks some. The table shows fewer than 250,000 clones, with around nine tenths occurring only once. This CDR3 contains 13 residues. Germline CDR1 and CDR2: MNHNY and SVGAGI (reference sequence). V was shortened by 0 bases and J by 6 bases, with 8 bases between the two germline ends. Seattle patient enrollment occurred during active infection, with longitudinal follow-up thereafter. These data come from a study of blood T cell repertoires in COVID-19. Whole-study context: Acute and convalescent COVID-19 specimens originated in the United States, Italy and Spain. Nucleic acid was either cDNA or gDNA, and it came from T cells, B-cell-depleted T cells, or PBMCs.

The TCR originated in a man aged 55 to 70 with COVID-19, enrolled during active disease. Sequenced sample: peripheral blood. The V gene is TRBV6-6, the J gene TRBJ1-1; D is ambiguous. The CDR3 DNA sequence: TGTGCCAGCAGTTACTCAAACAAACCTGAAGCTTTCTTT. Translated, it gives CASSYSNKPEAFF.